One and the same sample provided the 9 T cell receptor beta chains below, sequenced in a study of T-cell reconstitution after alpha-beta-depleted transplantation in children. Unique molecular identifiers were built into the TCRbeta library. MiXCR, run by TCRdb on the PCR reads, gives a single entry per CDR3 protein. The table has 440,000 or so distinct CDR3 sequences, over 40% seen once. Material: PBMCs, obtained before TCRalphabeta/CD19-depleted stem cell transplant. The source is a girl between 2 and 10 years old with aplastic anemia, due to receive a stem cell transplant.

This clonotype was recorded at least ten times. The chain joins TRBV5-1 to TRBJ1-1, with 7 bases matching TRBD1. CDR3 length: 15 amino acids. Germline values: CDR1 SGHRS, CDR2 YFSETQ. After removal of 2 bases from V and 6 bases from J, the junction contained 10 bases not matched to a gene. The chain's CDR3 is CASSLRDRVVAEAFF. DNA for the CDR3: TGCGCCAGCAGCTTACGCGACAGGGTTGTCGCTGAAGCTTTCTTT.

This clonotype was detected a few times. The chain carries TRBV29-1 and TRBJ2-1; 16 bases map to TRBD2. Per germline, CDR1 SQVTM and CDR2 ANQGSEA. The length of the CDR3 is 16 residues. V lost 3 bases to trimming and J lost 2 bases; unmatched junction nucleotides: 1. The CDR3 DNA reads TGCAGCGTTGATGGGACTAGCGGGAGGGCCTACAATGAGCAGTTCTTC. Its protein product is CSVDGTSGRAYNEQFF.

The DNA of the CDR3 is TGTGCCAGCAGCACAACTAGCGGGGATACTCAAGAGACCCAGTACTTC. Translated: CASSTTSGDTQETQYF. The chain recombines TRBV7-9 with TRBJ2-5; 10 bases are shared with TRBD2. CDR1 and CDR2 (germline): SEHNR, FQNEAQ (reference sequence). CDR3 length: 16 amino acids. J gave up 2 bases and V 5 bases, and 8 bases lay outside the gene matches.

This CDR3 is CASRGGNTIYF. The DNA for the CDR3 is TGTGCCAGCAGAGGGGGAAACACCATATATTTT. V gene TRBV11-2 combines with J gene TRBJ1-3; no definite D call. The CDR3 is 11 residues long. Germline values: CDR1 SGHAT, CDR2 FQNNGV. Deletions cut 6 bases from V and 4 bases from J, with 4 bases between.

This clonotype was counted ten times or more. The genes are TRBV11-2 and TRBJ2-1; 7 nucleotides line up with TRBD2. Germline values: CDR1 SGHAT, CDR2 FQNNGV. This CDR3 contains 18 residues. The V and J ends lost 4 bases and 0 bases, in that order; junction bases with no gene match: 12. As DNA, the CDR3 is TGTGCCAGCAGCTGGCGGGTTCTGCGGGAGTTCTCCTACAATGAGCAGTTCTTC. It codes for CASSWRVLREFSYNEQFF.

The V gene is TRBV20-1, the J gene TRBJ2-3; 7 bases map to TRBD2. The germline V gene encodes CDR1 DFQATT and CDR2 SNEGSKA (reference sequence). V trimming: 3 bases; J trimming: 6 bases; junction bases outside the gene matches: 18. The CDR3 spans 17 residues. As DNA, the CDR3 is TGCAGTGCTAGCCGGCTAGCGGCAGGGCCGGTTTTCGATACGCAGTATTTT. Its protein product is CSASRLAAGPVFDTQYF.

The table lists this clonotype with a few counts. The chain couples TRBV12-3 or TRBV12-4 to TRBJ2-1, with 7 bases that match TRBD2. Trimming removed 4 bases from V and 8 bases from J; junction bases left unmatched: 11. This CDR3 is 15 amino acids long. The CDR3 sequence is CASSSPIYSGHEQFF. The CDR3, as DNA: TGTGCCAGCAGTTCCCCAATCTATAGCGGGCATGAGCAGTTCTTC.

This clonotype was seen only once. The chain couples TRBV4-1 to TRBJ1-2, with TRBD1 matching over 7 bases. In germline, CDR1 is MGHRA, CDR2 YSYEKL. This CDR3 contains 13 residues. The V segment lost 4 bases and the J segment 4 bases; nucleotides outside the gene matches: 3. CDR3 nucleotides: TGCGCCAGCAGCCCCAGGACAGGCTATGGCTACACCTTC. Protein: CASSPRTGYGYTF.

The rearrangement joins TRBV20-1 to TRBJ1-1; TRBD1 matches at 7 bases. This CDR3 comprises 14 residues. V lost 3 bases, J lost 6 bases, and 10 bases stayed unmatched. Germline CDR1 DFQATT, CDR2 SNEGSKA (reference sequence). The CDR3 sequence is CSASWDRVASEAFF. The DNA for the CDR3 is TGCAGTGCTAGCTGGGACAGAGTAGCGTCTGAAGCTTTCTTT.